The T cell receptor beta chain under discussion was sequenced for a study of T cell responses to AZD1222 COVID-19 vaccine (dated by TCRdb to 2020 to 2022). Regarding the research as a whole: AZD1222 recipients whose second dose came at about 4 weeks and those whose second dose came at about 12 weeks were combined into one group, since spike-specific TCR depth and breadth did not differ between the two schedules. A total of 233 trial participants underwent TCR sequencing, of whom about 210 had received two doses of AZD1222 and some 25 had received two doses of the MenACWY control vaccine. Trial participants were enrolled by age into subgroups of 18-55, 56-69 and 70-plus years, and roughly 150, 30 and 60 TCR-sequenced participants, respectively, were included in these subgroups. The investigation overall reported the following: CD4 TCRs associated with the vaccine covered the entire spike protein, and the dominant responses were in regions 160-218 and 743-854. Most participants were white British and females outnumbered males, and the authors suggested that clonal diversity may have been underestimated. Conclusions about previously exposed vaccinees are limited because only a handful of AZD1222 recipients were SARS-CoV-2 seropositive at baseline. After two AZD1222 doses, spike-specific TCR breadth and depth were significantly higher than at day 0 and than in MenACWY recipients. Because no day 14 peak-response samples were available, the repertoires could be characterized only after the peak T cell response. The 56-69-year group was small, and its depth increase did not reach significance, likely because of low power. Reportedly, almost half of the unique spike-specific TCRs recognized epitopes lying outside the regions that are mutated in the B.1.351 and B.1.1.7 variants.

The CDR3 regions of human TCRbeta chains were analyzed by immunosequencing. The original methods were these. Repertoire TCRs were checked for matches against a reference library of SARS-CoV-2-specific TCRs that had been generated using the MIRA antigen-specificity platform. Breadth meant the fraction of unique TCRs that were SARS-CoV-2-associated, whereas depth meant the fraction of total T cells that were SARS-CoV-2-associated. Each spike-specific TCR was assigned to its reactive spike region and to a CD4 or CD8 class using the MIRA data. Log10-transformed breadth and depth values were compared by one-way ANOVA with Sidak's multiple comparisons tests. TCRdb provides this immuneACCESS table in a form limited to in-frame rearrangements. Some clones are lacking; in checked studies, under half of them reflect an unresolved V gene, and why the rest are absent is not known. The V and J calls and clone size come from that table; D and trimming were worked out from the DNA. The sample table lists some 91,000 clones, roughly 92% of them with a count of one. The leading ten clones occupy roughly an eighth of the sample.

The time point label, read with the paper, signifies: baseline before first vaccination. Samples from vaccinated people were obtained from the UK trials COV001 and COV002, which included a single-blind randomized controlled phase 2/3 trial of AZD1222 (ChAdOx1 nCoV-19) in healthy adults. For TCRbeta chain sequencing, PBMC samples from trial participants were taken at day 0 and at day 28 after the second dose. This clone occurred once. This receptor's antigen is unknown. One base away there is no much larger clone; base qualities are not given. The sequence came from an adult in good health. The input for sequencing was peripheral blood, taken on day 0 of AZD1222 vaccination.

The CDR3 region reads CAISDGARVNEKLFF. The DNA reads TGTGCCATCAGTGATGGGGCAAGGGTAAATGAAAAACTGTTTTTT. This receptor chain uses TRBV10-3 and TRBJ1-4, and perhaps TRBD1 as D gene, on 5 matching bases. As encoded in the germline V gene, CDR1 is ENHRY while CDR2 is SYGVKD. V loses 3 bases of germline sequence and J loses 5 bases, and the interval between the two ends is 13 bases. From its cysteine to its phenylalanine, the CDR3 spans 15 amino acids. The retained sequence is limited to the CDR3, 45 bases, with the frame set at the first base.